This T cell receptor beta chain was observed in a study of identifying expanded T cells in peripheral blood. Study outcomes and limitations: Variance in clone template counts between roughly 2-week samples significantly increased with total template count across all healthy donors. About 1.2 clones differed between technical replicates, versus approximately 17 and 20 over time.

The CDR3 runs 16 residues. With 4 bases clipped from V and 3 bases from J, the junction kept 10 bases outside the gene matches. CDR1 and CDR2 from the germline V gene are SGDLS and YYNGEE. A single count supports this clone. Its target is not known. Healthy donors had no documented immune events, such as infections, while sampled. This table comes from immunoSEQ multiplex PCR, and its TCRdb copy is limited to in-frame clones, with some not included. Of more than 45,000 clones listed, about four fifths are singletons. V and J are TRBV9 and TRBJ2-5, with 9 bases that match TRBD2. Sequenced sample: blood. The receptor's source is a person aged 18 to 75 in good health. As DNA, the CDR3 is TGTGCCAGCAGCCCCGGAGCTAGCGGGGATAAAGAGACCCAGTACTTC. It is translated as CASSPGASGDKETQYF. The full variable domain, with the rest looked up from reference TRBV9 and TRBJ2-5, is DSGVTQTPKHLITATGQRVTLRCSPRSGDLSVYWYQQSLDQGLQFLIQYYNGEERAKGNILERFSAQQFPDLHSELNLSSLELGDSALYFCASSPGASGDKETQYFGPGTRLLVL.